This T cell receptor (beta chain) derives from a study of cytomegalovirus exposure and HLA in healthy donors. The PCR used 60 Vbeta and 13 Jbeta primers. The table came from immunoSEQ multiplex PCR; TCRdb's copy has only in-frame clones and leaves some out. This table has 65,000 to 95,000 clones, 60% to 85% appearing once. This CDR3 has 14 amino acids. Germline assignment: CDR1 SGHRS and CDR2 YFSETQ. The V and J ends lost 0 bases and 8 bases, in that order; junction bases with no gene match: 5. The rearrangement joins TRBV5-1 to TRBJ2-1; 7 bases are shared with TRBD2. Sequences were obtained from PBMCs. This receptor was identified in a male donor in good health and CMV-seropositive. The CDR3 coding sequence is TGCGCCAGCAGCTTGGTAGGACTAGTGGATGAGCAGTTCTTC. This codes for CASSLVGLVDEQFF.